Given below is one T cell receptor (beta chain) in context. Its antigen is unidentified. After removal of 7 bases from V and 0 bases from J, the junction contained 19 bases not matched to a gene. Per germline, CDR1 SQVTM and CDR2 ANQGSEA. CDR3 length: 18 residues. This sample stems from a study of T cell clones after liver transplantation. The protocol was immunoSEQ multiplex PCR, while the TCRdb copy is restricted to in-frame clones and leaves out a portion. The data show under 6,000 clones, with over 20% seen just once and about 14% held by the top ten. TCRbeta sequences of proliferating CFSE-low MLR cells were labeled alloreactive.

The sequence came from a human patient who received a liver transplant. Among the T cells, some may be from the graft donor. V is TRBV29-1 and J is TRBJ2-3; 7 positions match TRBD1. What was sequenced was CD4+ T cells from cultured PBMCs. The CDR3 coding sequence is TGCAGCGCCAAAGGGGGCAGGGGATCTATATCTAGCACAGATACGCAGTATTTT. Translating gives CSAKGGRGSISSTDTQYF.